Presented here are 28 T cell receptor beta chains from one specimen sequenced in a study of cytomegalovirus exposure and HLA in healthy donors. The PCR contained 60 Vbeta and 13 Jbeta primers. The repertoire was sequenced with immunoSEQ multiplex PCR; TCRdb's copy has only in-frame clones and lacks some. The repertoire holds about 160,000 clones, 82% seen once, with about 1.4% in the top ten. Material: PBMCs. Receptors originate from a girl aged 10-17 years in good health and CMV-seropositive.

This clone was seen a few times. The V call is TRBV10-2, the J call TRBJ1-1, with D perhaps matching TRBD1 (5 bases). Trimming took off 7 bases at V and 8 bases at J, with 14 bases between the two ends. This CDR3 comprises 12 residues. Germline-derived CDR1 and CDR2 are WSHSY and SAAADI. The CDR3 is CASTDQGREAFF. CDR3 DNA: TGCGCCAGCACGGATCAGGGTAGGGAAGCTTTCTTT.

This sequence joins TRBV10-3 and TRBJ2-7; 7 bases match TRBD2. V shed 6 bases, J shed 3 bases, and the junction held 11 bases outside the gene matches. There are 15 residues in the CDR3. Germline CDR1 reads ENHRY; CDR2 reads SYGVKD. The CDR3 loop reads CAISRETSPLYEQYF. The CDR3 DNA reads TGTGCCATCAGCCGGGAGACTAGCCCCCTCTACGAGCAGTACTTC.

This sequence joins TRBV15 and TRBJ2-7, with 11 bases identical to TRBD2. The CDR3 spans 16 residues. Germline values: CDR1 LNHNV, CDR2 YYDKDF (reference sequence). Trimming cost V 0 bases and J 6 bases; bases outside gene matches: 7. The CDR3, as DNA: TGTGCCACCAGCAGAGATACGACTAGCGGGGCTTTCGAGCAGTACTTC. As protein: CATSRDTTSGAFEQYF.

This chain connects TRBV7-8 to TRBJ2-7, with TRBD1 as a possible D gene (6 bases). The germline gives CDR1 SGHVS, CDR2 FQNEAQ. V lost 5 bases to trimming and J lost 4 bases, with 12 bases between them. The CDR3 is 13 amino acids. This CDR3 is CASSPLGAYEQYF. The CDR3 DNA follows: TGTGCCAGCAGCCCCCTGGGGGCATACGAGCAGTACTTC.

The V and J genes are TRBV6-6 and TRBJ1-3, with a tentative D call TRBD1 (5 bases). CDR3 length: 10 residues. Germline values: CDR1 MNHNY, CDR2 SVGAGI (reference sequence). Trimming took off 11 bases at V and 4 bases at J, with 6 bases between the two ends. The CDR3 region has the DNA TGTGCCGGGGGGGGAAACACCATATATTTT. Encoded protein: CAGGGNTIYF.

This chain uses TRBV5-1 with TRBJ2-3; D is unresolved. From germline, CDR1 is SGHRS and CDR2 YFSETQ. V lost 4 bases to trimming and J lost 4 bases, with 10 bases between them. The CDR3 is 13 amino acids. CDR3 in amino acids: CASSPLAPDTQYF. The CDR3 DNA follows: TGCGCCAGCAGCCCCTTGGCCCCAGATACGCAGTATTTT.

This clone occurred once. The chain is built from TRBV19 and TRBJ2-1; 13 positions agree with TRBD2. The CDR3 runs to 15 residues. CDR1 is LNHDA, CDR2 SQIVND, per germline (reference sequence). V gave up 3 bases and J gave up 8 bases; unmatched junction bases: 4. CDR3 loop: CASSIGLAGDDEQFF. The CDR3 DNA reads TGTGCCAGTAGTATTGGACTAGCGGGAGACGATGAGCAGTTCTTC.

The chain employs TRBV11-3 and TRBJ2-3; 8 bases map to TRBD1. Germline values: CDR1 SGHNT, CDR2 YENEEA. The trim removed 4 bases at V and 2 bases at J, leaving 2 bases unmatched. The CDR3 runs to 14 residues. This chain's CDR3 is CASSSTGATDTQYF. The CDR3 region has the DNA TGTGCCAGCAGCTCGACAGGGGCCACAGATACGCAGTATTTT.

This clone was seen a single time. The chain combines TRBV5-4 with TRBJ2-5; 13 positions match TRBD2. Germline-derived CDR1 and CDR2 are SGHNT and YYREEE (reference sequence). The ends lost 3 bases at V and 4 bases at J; junction bases unmatched: 6. The CDR3 runs 16 residues. CDR3 sequence reads: CASSSGLAGLRETQYF. The CDR3 DNA reads TGTGCCAGCAGCTCGGGACTAGCGGGATTGAGAGAGACCCAGTACTTC.

The count of this clone is one. The chain is built from TRBV7-2 and TRBJ2-5; no clear D. Trimming left V 1 base short and J 1 base short, with 4 bases between. Germline CDR1 is SGHTA and CDR2 is FQGNSA. The CDR3 has 13 amino acids. This chain's CDR3 is CASSLVIQETQYF. CDR3 bases: TGTGCCAGCAGCTTAGTCATCCAAGAGACCCAGTACTTC.

V gene TRBV27 combines with J gene TRBJ1-6, with D unclear. The V gene lost 6 bases and the J gene lost 3 bases, with 6 bases spanning the gap. Germline loops: CDR1 MNHEY, CDR2 SMNVEV (reference sequence). The CDR3 loop spans 13 amino acids. The CDR3 coding sequence is TGTGCCAGCAGGGGAGACTATAATTCACCCCTCCACTTT. This gives the protein CASRGDYNSPLHF.

In DNA, the CDR3 is TGTGCCAGCAGCTTACGGGGGGTGGGGGGCTACACCTTC. This encodes CASSLRGVGGYTF. J is TRBJ1-2 and V is TRBV7-2, with a possible D match to TRBD1 (5 bases). Germline loops: CDR1 SGHTA, CDR2 FQGNSA. There are 13 residues in the CDR3. The V end lost 2 bases, the J end lost 8 bases, and 12 bases lay between the germline ends.

The chain employs TRBV11-2 and TRBJ2-1; D is undetermined. The germline gives CDR1 SGHAT, CDR2 FQNNGV. Deletions cut 5 bases from V and 4 bases from J, with 21 bases between. The CDR3 runs 17 residues. The CDR3 protein is CASSPPPLSDKYNEQFF. Written as DNA, the CDR3 is TGTGCCAGCAGCCCCCCGCCTCTTAGTGACAAGTACAATGAGCAGTTCTTC.

The chain links TRBV9 to TRBJ2-7; D possibly corresponds to TRBD2 (5 bases). Trimming took 3 bases from V and 2 from J, leaving 15 bases between them. The germline gives CDR1 SGDLS, CDR2 YYNGEE. The CDR3 loop spans 15 amino acids. The CDR3 loop is CASSGGVGIPYEQYF. CDR3 nucleotide sequence: TGTGCCAGCAGCGGGGGTGTCGGGATTCCCTACGAGCAGTACTTC.

This clone was seen a few times. The J gene is TRBJ2-3, the V gene TRBV2, with 9 positions matching TRBD2. CDR1 and CDR2 (germline): SNHLY, FYNNEI. The CDR3 covers 18 residues. Germline trimming cut 3 bases from V and 2 bases from J; bases unmatched to any gene: 12. CDR3 sequence (DNA): TGTGCCAGCAGTGACCCTCCTTTTAGCGGGGGATTCACAGATACGCAGTATTTT. Its protein is CASSDPPFSGGFTDTQYF.

In its sample, this clone was seen once. The chain carries TRBV30 and TRBJ2-2; the D is unclear. Trimming stripped 0 bases from V and 0 bases from J, with 5 bases between. Per the germline V gene, CDR1 is GTSNPN and CDR2 is SVGIG (reference sequence). CDR3 size: 14 residues. As DNA, the CDR3 is TGTGCCTGGAGTGTCTATTCGAACACCGGGGAGCTGTTTTTT. It translates to CAWSVYSNTGELFF.

The chain combines TRBV6-5 with TRBJ2-4; 12 bases agree with TRBD2. The CDR3 is 15 amino acids. CDR1 and CDR2 (germline): MNHEY, SVGAGI. J was trimmed by 4 bases and V by 4 bases; bases with no gene match: 2. The CDR3, as DNA: TGTGCCAGCAGTTCCGGGACTAGCGGGAAAAACATTCAGTACTTC. Translating it yields CASSSGTSGKNIQYF.

J is TRBJ2-3 and V is TRBV7-6; a possible D gene is TRBD2 (5 bases). This CDR3 region has 14 residues. V was pared by 2 bases and J by 1 base, with 7 bases between. The germline CDR1 and CDR2 sequences are SGHVS and FNYEAQ. CDR3 residues: CASSLFGGTDTQYF. CDR3 in DNA: TGTGCCAGCAGCTTATTCGGGGGCACAGATACGCAGTATTTT.

This chain links TRBV7-9 with TRBJ2-1; 11 bases agree with TRBD2. Germline assignment: CDR1 SEHNR and CDR2 FQNEAQ (reference sequence). Trimming took 5 bases from V and 5 from J; bases not matched to a gene: 5. The CDR3 contains 15 residues. The CDR3 DNA reads as TGTGCCAGCAGCGCGCCGGGACTAGCGGACAATGAGCAGTTCTTC. It is translated as CASSAPGLADNEQFF.

A single count supports this clone. The chain joins TRBV7-9 to TRBJ2-1, with TRBD1 matching over 10 bases. CDR1 is SEHNR and CDR2 is FQNEAQ in the germline V gene (reference sequence). CDR3 length: 16 amino acids. The V segment lost 10 bases and the J segment 2 bases; nucleotides outside the gene matches: 11. DNA of the CDR3: TGTGCCACCGGAGAGTCCGGGACAGGGGCCTACAATGAGCAGTTCTTC. It encodes CATGESGTGAYNEQFF. Full variable domain (rest looked up from reference TRBV7-9 and TRBJ2-1): DTGVSQNPRHKITKRGQNVTFRCDPISEHNRLYWYRQTLGQGPEFLTYFQNEAQLEKSRLLSDRFSAERPKGSFSTLEIQRTEQGDSAMYLCATGESGTGAYNEQFFGPGTRLTVL.

The genes are TRBV30 and TRBJ1-3, with TRBD1 identical over 8 bases. The CDR3 length is 13 residues. Germline V gene data show CDR1 as GTSNPN and CDR2 as SVGIG (reference sequence). The V gene end was trimmed by 2 bases and the J gene end by 7 bases; junction bases not matched to a gene: 4. The CDR3 loop is CAWSLDRVNTIYF. The CDR3 DNA reads TGTGCCTGGAGTCTGGACAGGGTGAACACCATATATTTT.

This chain links TRBV5-1 with TRBJ1-5; weak D call: TRBD1 (5 bases). With 0 bases removed from V and 6 bases from J, the gap between germline ends came to 13 bases. CDR1 and CDR2 from the germline V gene are SGHRS and YFSETQ. The CDR3 runs to 15 residues. As DNA, the CDR3 is TGCGCCAGCAGCTTGGCCCCCGGGGGGAGTCAGCCCCAGCATTTT. Amino acid sequence: CASSLAPGGSQPQHF.

The rearrangement links TRBV7-9 to TRBJ2-7, with D maybe TRBD2 (5 bases). The CDR3 runs to 13 residues. V was clipped by 4 bases and J by 3 bases, with 10 bases between them. Germline lookup yields CDR1 SEHNR and CDR2 FQNEAQ (reference sequence). The chain's CDR3 is CASSYGVGYEQYF. CDR3 DNA sequence: TGTGCCAGCAGCTACGGGGTGGGCTACGAGCAGTACTTC.

This chain joins TRBV9 and TRBJ2-1, with TRBD1 identical over 9 bases. V gave up 0 bases and J gave up 9 bases; unmatched junction bases: 7. The CDR3 length is 15 residues. Germline-derived CDR1 and CDR2 are SGDLS and YYNGEE. The CDR3 loop reads CASSVVGQGRSEQFF. CDR3 coding DNA: TGTGCCAGCAGCGTAGTGGGACAGGGCAGAAGTGAGCAGTTCTTC.

This clone was picked up a small number of times. The V and J genes are TRBV5-1 and TRBJ2-7, with 9 positions matching TRBD2. Germline CDR1 SGHRS, CDR2 YFSETQ. The V and J ends lost 4 bases and 6 bases, in that order; junction bases with no gene match: 17. This CDR3 is 17 amino acids long. CDR3 loop: CASSLARVLAGEVEQYF. The CDR3 DNA is TGCGCCAGCAGCCTGGCCCGGGTATTAGCGGGAGAGGTCGAGCAGTACTTC. The full variable domain, its missing parts supplied by reference TRBV5-1 and TRBJ2-7, is KAGVTQTPRYLIKTRGQQVTLSCSPISGHRSVSWYQQTPGQGLQFLFEYFSETQRNKGNFPGRFSGRQFSNSRSEMNVSTLELGDSALYLCASSLARVLAGEVEQYFGPGTRLTVT.

This clone turned up a few times. An end of the junction differs from the germline gene, which may be a read error. The rearrangement joins TRBV11-3 to TRBJ2-1; D not resolved. This CDR3 spans 16 amino acids. The germline V gene has CDR1 SGHNT and CDR2 YENEEA. The CDR3 sequence: CASSLGLGFSHNEQFF. The CDR3, as DNA: TGTGCCAGCAGCTTAGGCCTGGGCTTCTCCCACAATGAGCAGTTCTTC.

This sequence joins TRBV6-6 and TRBJ1-4; 9 bases agree with TRBD1. The germline gives CDR1 MNHNY, CDR2 SVGAGI (reference sequence). The junction had 6 bases not matched to a gene; V was cut back by 5 bases and J by 8 bases. The CDR3 loop spans 14 amino acids. The CDR3 nucleotides read TGTGCCAGCAGTCAGACAGGGGGAGACGAAAAACTGTTTTTT. Its protein is CASSQTGGDEKLFF.

In this sample, this clone turned up once. The chain employs TRBV11-2 and TRBJ2-7; D possibly corresponds to TRBD2 (6 bases). Germline V gene sequence: CDR1 SGHAT, CDR2 FQNNGV. There are 15 residues in the CDR3. V lost 6 bases, J lost 1 base, and 16 bases lay in between. The CDR3 bases are TGTGCCAGCAGTTTTCGGAGGGCTGGATCCTACGAGCAGTACTTC. Protein product: CASSFRRAGSYEQYF.